This T cell receptor beta chain is drawn from a study of response to subunit inactivated influenza vaccine. Germline trimming cut 6 bases from V and 4 bases from J; bases unmatched to any gene: 6. CDR3 length: 14 residues. Looked up from germline, CDR1 is MNHNS and CDR2 is SASEGT. Study-wide results and caveats: Few new T cells, the authors suggested, are recruited by each seasonal influenza vaccination.

TCRdb passed the RT-PCR reads through MiXCR, listing each CDR3 protein once. This sample carries hundreds of thousands of distinct CDR3 sequences, approximately 15% of them seen once, and the ten largest clones take 5.5% to 7%. For this clonotype: Its matching antigen is unknown.

This specimen consisted of PBMCs from blood, obtained around two weeks before vaccination. The receptor's source is a middle-aged man who received an inactivated influenza vaccine. The chain is built from TRBV6-1 and TRBJ1-5; 7 bases match TRBD1. This chain's CDR3 is CASRPRDSNQPQHF. The CDR3 nucleotides are TGTGCCAGCAGGCCCCGGGACAGTAATCAGCCCCAGCATTTT.